Listed below are T cell receptor beta chains from one sample, sequenced in a study of early T cells in non-severe SARS-CoV-2 infection. TCRdb passed the 5' RACE reads through MiXCR, listing each CDR3 protein once. The sample gives around 57,000 distinct CDR3 sequences, approximately 8% of which show up once; approximately 9.8% is in the top ten. The material sequenced was whole blood. The receptors originated from an adult who was a healthcare worker with PCR-confirmed SARS-CoV-2 infection or an uninfected control (not recorded which). CDR3s include the opening cysteine and the closing phenylalanine or tryptophan. A D gene is named only where the DNA matches it firmly.

>TRBV30|.
CAWKWNTEAFF
>TRBV24-1|TRBD2
CATSREGWEQFF
>TRBV11-1|.
CASSPGQNTGELFF
>TRBV20-1|TRBD2
CSAILSGGTNTQYF
>TRBV14|.
CASSRGNFYEQYF
>TRBV20-1|TRBD1
CSASSDRGQGQPQHF
>TRBV7-9|.
CASSSGLSTDTQYF
>TRBV11-2|TRBD1
CASSQRDRGDTGELFF
>TRBV13|TRBD2
CASSWGTGTSGSDTQYF
>TRBV20-1|TRBD2
CSARTPSGGTDTQYF
>TRBV5-1|TRBD1
CASSPQGVREKLFF
>TRBV7-9|.
CASSLVGGAIEGTEAFF
>TRBV27|TRBD1
CASSQGGSTNEKLFF
>TRBV28|TRBD1
CASTTDRDNSPLHF
>TRBV6-5|.
CASSYRTGTLTSSGANVLTF
>TRBV7-6|TRBD2
CASSPPLAGDGNEQFF
>TRBV28|TRBD1
CAIQDRSHEKLFF
>TRBV7-9|.
CASSFGRGKEGYTF
>TRBV7-9|.
CASSAGTDTQYF
>TRBV20-1|.
CSARRQLMNTEAFF
>TRBV19|.
CASSIGGTGELFF
>TRBV12-3/TRBV12-4|.
CASSYAGREGQPQHF
>TRBV11-2|.
CASSGGLNEKLFF
>TRBV19|.
CASRTSGSSYEQYF
>TRBV28|TRBD2
CASSPISGGYIKNIQYF
>TRBV6-1|TRBD2
CASSELQSGGWDEQFF
>TRBV27|TRBD1
CASGEGDRDFYEQYF